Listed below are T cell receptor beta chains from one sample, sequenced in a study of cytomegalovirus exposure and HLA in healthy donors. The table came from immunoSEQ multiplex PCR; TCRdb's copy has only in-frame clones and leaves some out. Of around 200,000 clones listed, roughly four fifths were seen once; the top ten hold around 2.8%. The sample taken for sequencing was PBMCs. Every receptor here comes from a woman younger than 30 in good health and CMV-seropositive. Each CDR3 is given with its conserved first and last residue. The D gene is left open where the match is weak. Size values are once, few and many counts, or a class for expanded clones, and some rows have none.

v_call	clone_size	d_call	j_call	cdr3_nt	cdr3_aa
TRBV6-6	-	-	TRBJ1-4	TGTGCCAGCAGGGAGGAAGACACTAATGAAAAACTGTTTTTT	CASREEDTNEKLFF
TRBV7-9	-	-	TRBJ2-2	TGTGCCAGCAGCTCGCGCGGGGCGACCGGGGAGCTGTTTTTT	CASSSRGATGELFF
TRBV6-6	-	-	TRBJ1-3	TGTGCCAGCAGCTCCCCGGGCTCTGGAAACACCATATATTTT	CASSSPGSGNTIYF
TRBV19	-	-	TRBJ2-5	TGTGCCAGTAGTGCCTCGCTAGAGCGGACCCAGTACTTC	CASSASLERTQYF
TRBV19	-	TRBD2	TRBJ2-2	TGTGCCAGTTTGGGTCTAGCGGGGACCGGGGAGCTGTTTTTT	CASLGLAGTGELFF
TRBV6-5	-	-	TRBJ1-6	TGTGCCAGCAGGAGGGAAGGAAATTCACCCCTCCACTTT	CASRREGNSPLHF
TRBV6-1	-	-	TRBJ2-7	TGTGCCAGCAGTGAGGGCATCTCCTACGAGCAGTACTTC	CASSEGISYEQYF
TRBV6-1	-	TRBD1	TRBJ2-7	TGTGCCAGCAGTGCCCCCGACAGGGGGCTTTTTTGGGAGCAGTACTTC	CASSAPDRGLFWEQYF
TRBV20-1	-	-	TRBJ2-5	TGCAGTGCGCGAGAAGAGACCCAGTACTTC	CSAREETQYF
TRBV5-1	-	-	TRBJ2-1	TGCGCCAGCAGATCGCTAGCAACTAGATCCTACAATGAGCAGTTCTTC	CASRSLATRSYNEQFF
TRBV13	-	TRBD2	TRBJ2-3	TGTGCCAGCAGCCTACGGACTAGCGGGGGATCTAGCACAGATACGCAGTATTTT	CASSLRTSGGSSTDTQYF
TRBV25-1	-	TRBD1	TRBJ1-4	TGTGCCAGCAGTGCGGGACAGGGGGCAACTAATGAAAAACTGTTTTTT	CASSAGQGATNEKLFF
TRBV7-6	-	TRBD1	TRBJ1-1	TGTGCCAGCACTAACCAGGGGGCCACTGAAGCTTTCTTT	CASTNQGATEAFF
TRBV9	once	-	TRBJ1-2	TGTGCCAGCAGCGTAGATGGCACTACAAACTATGGCTACACCTTC	CASSVDGTTNYGYTF
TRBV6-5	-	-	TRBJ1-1	TGTGCCAGCAGCTTTCAGACAGGAACGAACACTGAAGCTTTCTTT	CASSFQTGTNTEAFF
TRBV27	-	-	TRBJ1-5	TGTGCCAGCAGCCCAGGGTTCGGCTCCTATAGCAATCAGCCCCAGCATTTT	CASSPGFGSYSNQPQHF
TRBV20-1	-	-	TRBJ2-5	TGCAGCAGGGGTATTGGCGAGACCCAGTACTTC	CSRGIGETQYF
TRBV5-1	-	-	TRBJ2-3	TGCGCCAGCAGCTTGGCCTTGGCGGGGAAAAGCACAGATACGCAGTATTTT	CASSLALAGKSTDTQYF
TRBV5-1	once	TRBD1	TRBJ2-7	TGCGCCAGCAGCCCCCGGACAGGGGGCTACTACGAGCAGTACTTC	CASSPRTGGYYEQYF
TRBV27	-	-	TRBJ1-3	TGTGCCAGCAGTTTATCAGGGGACATCTCTGGAAACACCATATATTTT	CASSLSGDISGNTIYF
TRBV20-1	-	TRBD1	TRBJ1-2	TGCAGTGCAAACAGGGGAAGTGGCTACACCTTC	CSANRGSGYTF
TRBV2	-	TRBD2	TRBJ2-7	TGTGCCAGCAGACTGGGCGGGGGAGTCTACGAGCAGTACTTC	CASRLGGGVYEQYF
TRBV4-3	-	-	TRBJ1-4	TGCGCCAGCAGCCAAGGGACAAGCAATGAAAAACTGTTTTTT	CASSQGTSNEKLFF
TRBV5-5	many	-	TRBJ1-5	TGTGCCAGCAGCTGGGGGCAGGGCCCCAATCAGCCCCAGCATTTT	CASSWGQGPNQPQHF
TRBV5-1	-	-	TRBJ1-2	TGCGCCAGCAGCTTGGGTATTAAGAGCTATGGCTACACCTTC	CASSLGIKSYGYTF
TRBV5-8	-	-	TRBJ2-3	TGTGCCAGCAGCCCTTACACAGATACGCAGTATTTT	CASSPYTDTQYF
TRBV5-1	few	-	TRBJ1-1	TGCGCCAGCAGCTTACAGGATCCGAACACTGAAGCTTTCTTT	CASSLQDPNTEAFF
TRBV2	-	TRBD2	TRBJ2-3	TGTGCCAGCAGCCTGGCTAGCGGGAATACGCAGTATTTT	CASSLASGNTQYF
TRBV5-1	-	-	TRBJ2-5	TGCGCCAGCAGCTTGGAAGTCAGTAAAGAGACCCAGTACTTC	CASSLEVSKETQYF
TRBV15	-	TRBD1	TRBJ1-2	TGTGCCACCAGCAGGGGTGGAACCGGGACAGGGAATGGCTACACCTTC	CATSRGGTGTGNGYTF
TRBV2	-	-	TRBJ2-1	TGTGCCAGCAGTGAAGAAGTAGGGGCCAATGAGCAGTTCTTC	CASSEEVGANEQFF
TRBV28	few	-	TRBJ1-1	TGTGCCAGCAGTTCGGGGGACACTGAAGCTTTCTTT	CASSSGDTEAFF
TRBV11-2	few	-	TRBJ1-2	TGTGCCAGCAGCCCCAACCGACAGGTCTATGGCTACACCTTC	CASSPNRQVYGYTF
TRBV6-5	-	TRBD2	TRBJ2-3	TGTGCCAGCAAGGCTAGCGGGGGCTCCGATACGCAGTATTTT	CASKASGGSDTQYF
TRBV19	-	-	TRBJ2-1	TGTGCCAGTAGGAACTTTGGAGACAATGAGCAGTTCTTC	CASRNFGDNEQFF
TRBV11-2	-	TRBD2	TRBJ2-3	TGTGCCAGCAGCCCGTCGTTCCCGGGGGGGTACTCAGATACGCAGTATTTT	CASSPSFPGGYSDTQYF
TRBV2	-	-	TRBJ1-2	TGTGCCAGCAGTGAACGGAGGGAAGAAGGCTACACCTTC	CASSERREEGYTF
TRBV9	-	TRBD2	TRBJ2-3	TGTGCCAGCAGCGGGCGACTAGCGGGGGTGATCACAGATACGCAGTATTTT	CASSGRLAGVITDTQYF
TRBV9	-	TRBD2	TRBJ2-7	TGTGCCAGCAGCGTAGGACGGGGGGGCTGGTACGAGCAGTACTTC	CASSVGRGGWYEQYF
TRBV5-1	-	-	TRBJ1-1	TGCGCCAGCAGCTTGGCCAGGGCAGGAGTTGAAGCTTTCTTT	CASSLARAGVEAFF
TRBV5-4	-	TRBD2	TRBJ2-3	TGTGCCAGCAGCCCCAGGGGTAGCGGGGGCCACGATACGCAGTATTTT	CASSPRGSGGHDTQYF
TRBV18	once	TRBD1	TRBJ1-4	TGTGCCAGCAAACCGAACAGGGGAACTAATGAAAAACTGTTTTTT	CASKPNRGTNEKLFF
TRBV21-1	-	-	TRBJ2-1	TGTGCCAGCAGCGGAGTCCTAAGCGGGAGCAATGAGCAGTTCTTC	CASSGVLSGSNEQFF
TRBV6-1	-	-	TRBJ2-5	TGTGCCAGCAGTGAAGTGATAGCATCAGAGACCCAGTACTTC	CASSEVIASETQYF
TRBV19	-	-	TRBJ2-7	TGTGCCAGTAGAATGGCCAGTACACCCTACGAGCAGTACTTC	CASRMASTPYEQYF
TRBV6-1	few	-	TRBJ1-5	TGTGCCAGCAACAGTAGGAGGGATCAGCCCCAGCATTTT	CASNSRRDQPQHF
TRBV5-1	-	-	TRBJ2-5	TGCGCCAGCAGCTTGGGGGCTATAACCCGAGAGACCCAGTACTTC	CASSLGAITRETQYF
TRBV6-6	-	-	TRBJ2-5	TGTGCCAGCAGTTACGCGCTGACCCAGTACTTC	CASSYALTQYF
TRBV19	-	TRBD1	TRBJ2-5	TGTGCCAGTAGTGTAACGTCAGGGGGAGAGACCCAGTACTTC	CASSVTSGGETQYF
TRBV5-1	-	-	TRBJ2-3	TGCGCCAGCAGCTTGGAAGTAGCCCCAGATACGCAGTATTTT	CASSLEVAPDTQYF
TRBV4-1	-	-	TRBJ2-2	TGCGCCAGCAGCCCCGGGCCGGGAGCGGAGACCTCGGAGCTGTTTTTT	CASSPGPGAETSELFF
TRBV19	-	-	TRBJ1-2	TGTGCCAGTAGCCTCACAGGTTCCTTCTATGGCTACACCTTC	CASSLTGSFYGYTF
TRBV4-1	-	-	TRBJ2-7	TGCGCCAGCAGCCAAGGTCCCCTCAGGGGCTACGAGCAGTACTTC	CASSQGPLRGYEQYF
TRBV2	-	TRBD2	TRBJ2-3	TGTGCCAGCACAGCGGGAGAGGGCGATACGCAGTATTTT	CASTAGEGDTQYF